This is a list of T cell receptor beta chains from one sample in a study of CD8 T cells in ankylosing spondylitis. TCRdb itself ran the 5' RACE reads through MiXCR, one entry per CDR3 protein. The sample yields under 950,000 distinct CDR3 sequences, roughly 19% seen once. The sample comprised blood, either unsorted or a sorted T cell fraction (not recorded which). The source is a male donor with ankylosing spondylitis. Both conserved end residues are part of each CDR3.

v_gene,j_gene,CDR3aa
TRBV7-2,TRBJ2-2,CASSRSGSSMSTGELFF
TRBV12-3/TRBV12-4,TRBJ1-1,CASSGDSRNTEAFF
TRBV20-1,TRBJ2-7,CSATGTGTYEQYF
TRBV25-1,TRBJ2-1,CASTKTSGGTGQFF
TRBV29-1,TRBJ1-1,CSVEGPPQGETEAFF
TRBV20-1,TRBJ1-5,CSAGKTEDSRNQPQHF
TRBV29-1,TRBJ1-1,CSVVGFGNTEAFF
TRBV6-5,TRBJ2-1,CASSYSLLAGLTNEQFF
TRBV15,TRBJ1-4,CATSGPGAGNEKLFF
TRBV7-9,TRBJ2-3,CASSESGVGTDTQYF
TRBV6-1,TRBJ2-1,CASRPLGAYNEQFF
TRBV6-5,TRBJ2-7,CASSSQPPYEQYF
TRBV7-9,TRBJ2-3,CASRSEDTQYF
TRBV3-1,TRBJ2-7,CASSQAHSYEQYF
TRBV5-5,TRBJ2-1,CASSPTPEEAEFF
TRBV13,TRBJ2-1,CASSQSGGGSNEQFF